The T cell receptor (beta chain) described here comes from a study of T cells in tumors and immune-related adverse events. Assay used: immunoSEQ multiplex PCR; TCRdb lists only in-frame clones, some missing. The table has over 4,500 clones, less than 65% seen once. The CDR3 has 17 residues. V shed 2 bases, J shed 3 bases, and the junction held 10 bases outside the gene matches. Germline V gives CDR1 LGHNA, CDR2 YSLEER. This TCR derives from a female donor with metastatic renal cell carcinoma. This material consisted of gut tissue, taken from a patient treated with anti-PD-1 therapy. The chain joins TRBV4-3 to TRBJ1-2, with 9 positions matching TRBD1. The CDR3 DNA reads TGCGCCAGCAGCCAATTCGAGGGAACAGGGGGCGACTATGGCTACACCTTC. Its protein is CASSQFEGTGGDYGYTF.